The 2 T cell receptor beta chains below were found in one sample sequenced in a study of CDR3 diversity in severe acne. TCRdb recomputed calls from the PCR reads with MiXCR, one row per CDR3 protein. Here the sample spans around 83,000 distinct CDR3 sequences, approximately 49% being singletons. The sample taken for sequencing was blood. The receptors were gathered from a male donor with severe acne vulgaris.

This clonotype is medium-sized in the sample. The chain combines TRBV9 with TRBJ2-7; D possibly corresponds to TRBD2 (6 bases). V lost 4 bases, J lost 3 bases, and 14 bases lay in between. The CDR3 contains 14 residues. The V gene's germline CDR1 is SGDLS and CDR2 YYNGEE. The CDR3 loop reads CASSPTGVRYEQYF. Here the CDR3 DNA reads TGTGCCAGCAGCCCGACGGGGGTCCGCTACGAGCAGTACTTC.

The V and J genes are TRBV20-1 and TRBJ2-1, with TRBD1 as a possible D gene (6 bases). Germline loops: CDR1 DFQATT, CDR2 SNEGSKA (reference sequence). The CDR3 has 10 amino acids. The CDR3 reads CSALRGEQFF. The CDR3 nucleotides read TGCAGCGCCCTCAGGGGTGAGCAGTTCTTC.